Each of the 23 T cell receptor beta chains below was sequenced from the same sample in a study of T-cell memory formation after mild COVID-19 (dated by TCRdb to the early 2020s). The protocol used for the library was 5' RACE. The run used an Illumina NovaSeq 6000. In-frame beta chains were kept once TCRdb had trimmed the public reads at Q25 with fastp and called clones with MiXCR. Records with the same CDR3 protein are collapsed into one entry carrying the most frequent genes and DNA. The table for this sample lists about 190,000 distinct CDR3 sequences; about 16% of them were counted only once. The top ten hold approximately 2.4% of the sample. Sequencing was carried out using PBMCs or a T cell subset sorted from them (not recorded which). These receptor sequences come from an adult woman who had mild COVID-19 (a few samples of this study predate the infection). The sample titles of this study are shuffled in the database, so cell type and time point are left out; the donor was told from shared clones.

The rearrangement links TRBV4-1 to TRBJ1-2; 8 nucleotides agree with TRBD1. V shed 1 base and J 4 bases; nucleotides not matched to a gene: 8. CDR3 length: 16 residues. Germline assignment: CDR1 MGHRA and CDR2 YSYEKL. The CDR3 sequence is CASSQARDRPFYGYTF. In DNA form, the CDR3 reads TGCGCCAGCAGCCAAGCCCGGGACAGGCCGTTCTATGGCTACACCTTC.

This clonotype has a count of ten or more. This chain uses TRBV7-3 with TRBJ2-7, with D possibly being TRBD1 or TRBD2 (7 bases each). Per germline, CDR1 SGHTA and CDR2 FQGTGA. V lost 5 bases, J lost 3 bases, and 17 bases lay in between. The CDR3 is made up of 15 amino acids. The CDR3 nucleotides are TGTGCCAGCAGCCCCAGGGGGGGGCACATCTACGAGCAGTACTTC. Its protein product is CASSPRGGHIYEQYF.

This sequence joins TRBV12-3 or TRBV12-4 and TRBJ1-5; 8 bases line up with TRBD1. Trimming at V came to 5 bases and at J to 11 bases, leaving 5 bases not matched to a gene. The CDR3 consists of 12 residues. For the CDR3, the DNA is TGTGCCAGCAGTATACAGGGGGGGGCCCAGCATTTT. Translating gives CASSIQGGAQHF.

This clonotype showed up just a few times. CDR3 coding DNA: TGTGCCAGCAGTCTAAAGCGGGGGGGCGTCGTTACGCAGTATTTT. It codes for CASSLKRGGVVTQYF. The chain joins TRBV27 to TRBJ2-3; TRBD2 matches 10 bases. The CDR3 runs 15 residues. CDR1 is MNHEY, CDR2 SMNVEV, per germline (reference sequence). The ends lost 5 bases at V and 8 bases at J; junction bases unmatched: 10.

This clonotype was recorded a few times. This sequence joins TRBV5-1 and TRBJ2-7, with D possibly being TRBD1 (5 bases). Germline V gene sequence: CDR1 SGHRS, CDR2 YFSETQ. The CDR3 is 15 amino acids. V was clipped by 0 bases and J by 0 bases, with 10 bases between them. CDR3 in amino acids: CASSLDRLGSYEQYF. CDR3 DNA: TGCGCCAGCAGCTTGGACAGGCTAGGCTCCTACGAGCAGTACTTC.

This chain uses TRBV18 with TRBJ1-2; D uncertain. The CDR3 has 13 amino acids. Trimming shortened V by 1 base and J by 6 bases, and 9 bases separated the two germline ends. Germline V gene lookup returns CDR1 KGHSH and CDR2 LQKENI. In DNA, the CDR3 is TGTGCCAGCTCACCACGCACCAGCGATGGCTACACCTTC. Translated: CASSPRTSDGYTF.

The chain employs TRBV4-3 and TRBJ2-7; the D call may be TRBD1 or TRBD2 (5 bases each). Germline lookup yields CDR1 LGHNA and CDR2 YSLEER. The V gene lost 4 bases and the J gene lost 5 bases, with 12 bases spanning the gap. The CDR3 contains 13 residues. This CDR3 is CASSRQRGDEQYF. CDR3 in DNA: TGCGCCAGCAGCCGGCAGAGGGGTGACGAGCAGTACTTC.

The genes are TRBV24-1 and TRBJ2-7; 8 bases agree with TRBD1. The CDR3 sequence is 15 residues long. V trimming: 3 bases; J trimming: 3 bases; junction bases outside the gene matches: 6. The germline gives CDR1 KGHDR, CDR2 SFDVKD. The CDR3 sequence is CATSDPRTGFYEQYF. Here the CDR3 DNA reads TGTGCCACCAGTGATCCCCGGACAGGGTTCTACGAGCAGTACTTC.

This clonotype came up a few times. The chain carries TRBV15 and TRBJ2-3; D unresolved. Germline V CDR1 and CDR2: LNHNV, YYDKDF (reference sequence). V was cut by 4 bases and J by 5 bases, with 13 bases left in between. The CDR3 is made up of 14 amino acids. The CDR3 is CATSKYKDRDTQYF. The CDR3 DNA follows: TGTGCCACCAGCAAATACAAAGATAGAGATACGCAGTATTTT.

The genes are TRBV18 and TRBJ2-2; possibly TRBD1 or TRBD2 for D (5 bases each). CDR1 and CDR2 from the germline V gene are KGHSH and LQKENI. The CDR3 is made up of 18 amino acids. V lost 4 bases to trimming and J lost 3 bases, with 21 bases between them. The CDR3 spells CASSRRLSRDQDTGELFF. As DNA, the CDR3 is TGTGCCAGCTCACGACGACTGAGCCGGGACCAAGACACCGGGGAGCTGTTTTTT.

The chain has TRBV12-3 or TRBV12-4 and TRBJ1-3; D is uncertain. The CDR3 has 14 residues. The ends were cut back, 6 bases at V and 0 bases at J, with 9 bases in the middle. Here the CDR3 reads CASSQSHSGNTIYF. The DNA for the CDR3 is TGTGCCAGCAGCCAATCCCACTCTGGAAACACCATATATTTT.

A few counts support this clonotype. The chain carries TRBV7-8 and TRBJ1-2, with D possibly being TRBD1 (6 bases). Per the germline V gene, CDR1 is SGHVS and CDR2 is FQNEAQ. The CDR3 covers 12 residues. Between the trimmed V and J ends, which lost 5 bases and 7 bases, there was a span of 11 bases. CDR3 sequence reads: CASSTRTVGYTF. CDR3 DNA sequence: TGTGCCAGCAGCACCCGGACAGTTGGCTACACCTTC.

Only a few counts were recorded for this clonotype. The rearrangement links TRBV20-1 to TRBJ2-1, with D uncertain. Germline assignment: CDR1 DFQATT and CDR2 SNEGSKA (reference sequence). This CDR3 is built from 13 residues. Deletions cut 3 bases from V and 6 bases from J, with 12 bases between. DNA for the CDR3: TGCAGTGCTAGTCAGTTGAGAGGCAATGAGCAGTTCTTC. Translated: CSASQLRGNEQFF.

This chain joins TRBV7-2 and TRBJ1-3; D ambiguous. The CDR3 sequence is 15 residues long. In germline, CDR1 is SGHTA, CDR2 FQGNSA. The germline V and J ends were trimmed by 0 bases and 0 bases, with 6 bases remaining between them. The CDR3 bases are TGTGCCAGCAGCTTAGCGCACGCCTCTGGAAACACCATATATTTT. Its translation is CASSLAHASGNTIYF.

The chain carries TRBV7-2 and TRBJ2-7; TRBD2 matches at 9 bases. Losses at the gene ends were 5 bases for V and 2 bases for J; bases not matched to a gene: 19. From germline, CDR1 is SGHTA and CDR2 FQGNSA. The CDR3 consists of 19 residues. The CDR3 bases are TGTGCCAGCAGCGGGCTTAGCGGGAGCGGGTTATCCGGGGCCTACGAGCAGTACTTC. This sequence encodes CASSGLSGSGLSGAYEQYF.

This rearrangement joins TRBV29-1 to TRBJ2-6; possibly TRBD2 for D (6 bases). Germline V CDR1 and CDR2: SQVTM, ANQGSEA. The CDR3 runs 16 residues. V lost 2 bases, J lost 0 bases, and 11 bases lay in between. The chain's CDR3 is CSVEWRGPSGANVLTF. CDR3 nucleotides: TGCAGCGTTGAATGGCGGGGACCCTCTGGGGCCAACGTCCTGACTTTC. The variable domain in full, with the rest retrieved from reference TRBV29-1 and TRBJ2-6, is SAVISQKPSRDICQRGTSLTIQCQVDSQVTMMFWYRQQPGQSLTLIATANQGSEATYESGFVIDKFPISRPNLTFSTLTVSNMSPEDSSIYLCSVEWRGPSGANVLTFGAGSRLTVL.

This clonotype was picked up a small number of times. This chain links TRBV9 with TRBJ1-1, with D hard to call. V was trimmed by 3 bases and J by 1 base, leaving 16 bases between them. Germline CDR1 reads SGDLS; CDR2 reads YYNGEE. The CDR3 sequence is 16 residues long. The CDR3 bases are TGTGCCAGCAGCGCCCTTGGAGGAGAGACGAACACTGAAGCTTTCTTT. Encoded protein: CASSALGGETNTEAFF.

V is TRBV24-1 and J is TRBJ2-6, with D perhaps being TRBD1 or TRBD2 (5 bases each). Trimming took off 5 bases at V and 1 base at J, with 11 bases between the two ends. Per the germline V gene, CDR1 is KGHDR and CDR2 is SFDVKD. This CDR3 contains 16 residues. The CDR3 is CATSGTGQSGANVLTF. The DNA for the CDR3 is TGTGCCACCAGTGGAACGGGGCAGTCTGGGGCCAACGTCCTGACTTTC.

This clonotype was counted a few times. V gene TRBV5-1 combines with J gene TRBJ2-5; D is tentatively TRBD1 or TRBD2 (5 bases each). Germline-derived CDR1 and CDR2 are SGHRS and YFSETQ. Between the trimmed V and J ends, which lost 1 base and 5 bases, there was a span of 9 bases. This CDR3 has 13 amino acids. The CDR3 is CASSLNGAETQYF. Here the CDR3 DNA reads TGCGCCAGCAGCTTGAACGGGGCGGAGACCCAGTACTTC.

This clonotype was seen a handful of times. This chain links TRBV7-9 with TRBJ2-7; TRBD1 agrees at 12 bases. The germline V gene has CDR1 SEHNR and CDR2 FQNEAQ (reference sequence). Unmatched junction bases numbered 6, after V lost 5 bases and J lost 7 bases. The CDR3 covers 14 residues. CDR3: CASSPGTGGREQYF. Here the CDR3 DNA reads TGTGCCAGCAGCCCCGGGACAGGGGGCCGTGAGCAGTACTTC.

The V and J genes are TRBV12-3 or TRBV12-4 and TRBJ2-5; the D gene is possibly TRBD2 (5 bases). Between the trimmed V and J ends, which lost 6 bases and 4 bases, there was a span of 12 bases. This CDR3 is 13 amino acids long. As DNA, the CDR3 is TGTGCCAGCAGCGCGGGCCTGGGAGAGACCCAGTACTTC. Its translation is CASSAGLGETQYF.

The chain couples TRBV20-1 to TRBJ2-5; TRBD2 matches at 8 bases. Germline CDR1 reads DFQATT; CDR2 reads SNEGSKA (reference sequence). V lost 6 bases, J lost 10 bases, and 16 bases stayed unmatched. The CDR3 extends over 14 amino acids. As DNA, the CDR3 is TGCAGTGCGCGAGCGGGGGTCGGAGGAGGGAGCCAGTACTTC. Its translation: CSARAGVGGGSQYF.

This clonotype came up a few times. The chain couples TRBV6-4 to TRBJ2-1, with 13 bases aligning to TRBD2. CDR1 MRHNA and CDR2 SNTAGT come from the germline V gene. The CDR3 contains 15 residues. V dropped 4 bases and J dropped 9; count of bases not matched to a gene: 6. The CDR3: CASSATSGGAGEQFF. CDR3 sequence (DNA): TGTGCCAGCAGTGCTACTAGCGGGGGGGCCGGTGAGCAGTTCTTC.